This record looks at one T cell receptor (beta chain) sequence and its context. This entry comes from a study of blood T cell repertoires in COVID-19. The overall study: The samples span acute and convalescent COVID-19 from the United States, Italy and Spain. PBMCs, B-cell-depleted T cells, or T cells were the source of the cDNA or gDNA that made up the material.

There are 15 residues in the CDR3. Germline CDR1 reads ENHRY; CDR2 reads SYGVKD. V dropped 5 bases and J dropped 0; count of bases not matched to a gene: 5. Per the authors' pipeline: Reference gene primers were amplified, and this amplification served to estimate nucleated cell counts. Libraries were prepared by immunoSEQ multiplex PCR; TCRdb keeps only in-frame clonotypes and omits some of them. The DNA gave D and trimming, while V, J and clone size come from that table. Of almost 70,000 clones listed, roughly 73% were seen once; the top ten hold approximately 45%. This sequence was found in a human donor in a cohort sampled during active COVID-19. Sequencing used peripheral blood. The chain recombines TRBV10-3 with TRBJ2-3; 7 bases match TRBD2. The CDR3 reads CAISSYSGSTDTQYF. The CDR3 nucleotides read TGTGCCATCAGTTCCTATAGCGGGAGCACAGATACGCAGTATTTT.